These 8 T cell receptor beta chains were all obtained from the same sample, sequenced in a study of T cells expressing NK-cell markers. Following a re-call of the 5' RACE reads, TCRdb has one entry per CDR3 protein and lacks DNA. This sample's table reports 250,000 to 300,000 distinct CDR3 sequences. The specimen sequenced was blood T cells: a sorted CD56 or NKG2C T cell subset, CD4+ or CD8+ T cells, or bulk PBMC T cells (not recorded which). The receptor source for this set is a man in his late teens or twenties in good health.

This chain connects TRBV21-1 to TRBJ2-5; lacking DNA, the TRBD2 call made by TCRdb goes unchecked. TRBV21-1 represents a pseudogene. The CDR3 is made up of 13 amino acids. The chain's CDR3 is CASSNKGGETQYF.

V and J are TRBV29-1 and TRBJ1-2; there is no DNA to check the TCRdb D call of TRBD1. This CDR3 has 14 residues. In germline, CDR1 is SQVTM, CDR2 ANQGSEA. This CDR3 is CSVPGQGRNYGYTF. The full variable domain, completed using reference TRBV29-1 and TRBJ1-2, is SAVISQKPSRDICQRGTSLTIQCQVDSQVTMMFWYRQQPGQSLTLIATANQGSEATYESGFVIDKFPISRPNLTFSTLTVSNMSPEDSSIYLCSVPGQGRNYGYTFGSGTRLTVV.

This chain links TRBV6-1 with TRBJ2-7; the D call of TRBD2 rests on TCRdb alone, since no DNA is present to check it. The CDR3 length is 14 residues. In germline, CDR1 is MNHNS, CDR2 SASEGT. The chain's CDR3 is CASSPAGLPDEQYF.

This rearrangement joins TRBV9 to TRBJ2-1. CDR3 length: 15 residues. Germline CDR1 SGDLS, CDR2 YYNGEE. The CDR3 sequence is CASSVEVGSYNEQFF.

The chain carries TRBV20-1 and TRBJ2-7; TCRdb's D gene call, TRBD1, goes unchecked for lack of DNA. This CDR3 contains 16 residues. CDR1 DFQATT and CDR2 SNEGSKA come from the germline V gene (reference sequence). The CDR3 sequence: CSVLSPTVASSYEQYF.

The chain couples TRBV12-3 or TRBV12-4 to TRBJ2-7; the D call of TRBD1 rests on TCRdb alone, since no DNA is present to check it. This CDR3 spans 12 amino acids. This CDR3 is CASMAGSHEQYF.

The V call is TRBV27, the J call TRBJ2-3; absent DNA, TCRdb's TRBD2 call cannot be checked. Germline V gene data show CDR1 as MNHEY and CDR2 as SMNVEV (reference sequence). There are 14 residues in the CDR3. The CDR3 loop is CASSFSPDTDTQYF.

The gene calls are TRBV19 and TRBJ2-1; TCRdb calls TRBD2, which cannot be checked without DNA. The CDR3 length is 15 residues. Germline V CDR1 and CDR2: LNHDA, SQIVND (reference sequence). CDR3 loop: CASSIDHHPRNEQFF.